One and the same sample provided the 13 T cell receptor beta chains below, sequenced in a study of T cell changes during pregnancy in multiple sclerosis. Clones were sequenced by immunoSEQ multiplex PCR, and TCRdb holds only the in-frame ones, with some missing. This sample has about 39,000 clones; around 84% occur once, and the top ten carry about 0.64%. Here the sequenced sample was CD4+ T cells from peripheral blood mononuclear cells, taken before pregnancy. These receptors all come from a female donor with multiple sclerosis, enrolled in a pregnancy study.

The genes are TRBV2 and TRBJ2-6; a possible D gene is TRBD1 (7 bases). The germline V gene encodes CDR1 SNHLY and CDR2 FYNNEI. With 6 bases removed from V and 4 bases from J, the gap between germline ends came to 22 bases. The CDR3 covers 18 residues. The CDR3 nucleotides read TGTGCCAGCAGCCGGGGGCACAGGGGAAGTAGAGGGGCCAACGTCCTGACTTTC. Translation: CASSRGHRGSRGANVLTF. Using reference TRBV2 and TRBJ2-6 for the parts outside the CDR3, the full variable domain is EPEVTQTPSHQVTQMGQEVILRCVPISNHLYFYWYRQILGQKVEFLVSFYNNEISEKSEIFDDQFSVERPDGSNFTLKIRSTKLEDSAMYFCASSRGHRGSRGANVLTFGAGSRLTVL.

The chain couples TRBV6-5 to TRBJ1-1; D gene ambiguous. The V and J ends lost 7 bases and 0 bases respectively, with 12 bases between them. The length of the CDR3 is 14 residues. Germline V gives CDR1 MNHEY, CDR2 SVGAGI. The CDR3 here is CASTPGDMNTEAFF. The CDR3 DNA reads as TGTGCCAGCACCCCGGGAGACATGAACACTGAAGCTTTCTTT.

This rearrangement joins TRBV6-6 to TRBJ1-2; 10 bases agree with TRBD1. This CDR3 is built from 15 residues. Germline CDR1 reads MNHNY; CDR2 reads SVGAGI (reference sequence). V lost 5 bases to trimming and J lost 3 bases; unmatched junction nucleotides: 6. CDR3 region: CASSPQGQGDYGYTF. As DNA, the CDR3 is TGTGCCAGCAGTCCCCAAGGACAGGGGGACTATGGCTACACCTTC.

The chain is built from TRBV11-2 and TRBJ1-1, with TRBD1 matching over 8 bases. This CDR3 region has 15 residues. V trimming: 0 bases; J trimming: 5 bases; junction bases outside the gene matches: 5. The germline gives CDR1 SGHAT, CDR2 FQNNGV. DNA for the CDR3: TGTGCCAGCAGCTTAGAGGCAGGGGGCATGACTGAAGCTTTCTTT. Amino acid sequence: CASSLEAGGMTEAFF.

The chain recombines TRBV7-9 with TRBJ1-1; 8 bases align to TRBD1. The V gene's germline CDR1 is SEHNR and CDR2 FQNEAQ (reference sequence). Trimming took 5 bases from V and 3 from J; bases not matched to a gene: 5. The CDR3 is 14 amino acids. The CDR3 region is CASSVRGHDTEAFF. CDR3 DNA sequence: TGTGCCAGCAGCGTCAGGGGGCATGACACTGAAGCTTTCTTT. The whole variable domain, filled in from reference TRBV7-9 and TRBJ1-1, reads DTGVSQNPRHKITKRGQNVTFRCDPISEHNRLYWYRQTLGQGPEFLTYFQNEAQLEKSRLLSDRFSAERPKGSFSTLEIQRTEQGDSAMYLCASSVRGHDTEAFFGQGTRLTVV.

The genes are TRBV2 and TRBJ2-4; the match to TRBD1 covers 9 bases. Germline V gives CDR1 SNHLY, CDR2 FYNNEI. The J segment lost 2 bases and the V segment lost 6 bases, leaving 2 bases of the junction unmatched. There are 14 residues in the CDR3. The CDR3 nucleotides are TGTGCCAGCAGGGACAGGGGCTCCAAAAACATTCAGTACTTC. As protein: CASRDRGSKNIQYF. The whole variable domain, remainder taken from reference TRBV2 and TRBJ2-4, is EPEVTQTPSHQVTQMGQEVILRCVPISNHLYFYWYRQILGQKVEFLVSFYNNEISEKSEIFDDQFSVERPDGSNFTLKIRSTKLEDSAMYFCASRDRGSKNIQYFGAGTRLSVL.

J is TRBJ1-1 and V is TRBV27, with D perhaps matching TRBD1 (5 bases). CDR1 and CDR2 (germline): MNHEY, SMNVEV (reference sequence). The CDR3 is 13 amino acids. V shed 6 bases and J shed 1 base, with 9 bases lying between them. CDR3 coding DNA: TGTGCCAGCAGCATCACAGGGAACACTGAAGCTTTCTTT. Translating it yields CASSITGNTEAFF.

The CDR3 DNA reads TGTGCCAGCAGTTACGTGGGGGGGACCGGAAACACCATATATTTT. As protein: CASSYVGGTGNTIYF. This rearrangement joins TRBV6-5 to TRBJ1-3; tentatively, D is TRBD1 (5 bases). Trimming took 2 bases from V and 4 from J, leaving 12 bases between them. CDR1 is MNHEY, CDR2 SVGAGI, per germline. There are 15 residues in the CDR3.

The chain combines TRBV7-2 with TRBJ2-5; a possible D gene is TRBD1 (5 bases). Trimming stripped 3 bases from V and 4 bases from J, with 9 bases between. The CDR3 sequence is 13 residues long. The germline V gene has CDR1 SGHTA and CDR2 FQGNSA. As DNA, the CDR3 is TGTGCCAGCAGCTTCGGTAGGGGAGAGACCCAGTACTTC. Residues: CASSFGRGETQYF.

V gene TRBV10-3 combines with J gene TRBJ1-2; 10 bases are a match to TRBD1. The CDR3 runs to 15 residues. The germline CDR1 and CDR2 sequences are ENHRY and SYGVKD. The J segment lost 8 bases and the V segment lost 0 bases, leaving 6 bases of the junction unmatched. The CDR3: CAISESQQGQGGYTF. DNA of the CDR3: TGTGCCATCAGTGAGTCTCAACAGGGACAGGGGGGCTACACCTTC.

The genes are TRBV5-1 and TRBJ1-1, with D tentatively TRBD1 (5 bases). Germline CDR1 and CDR2: SGHRS and YFSETQ. The CDR3 runs 13 residues. Trimming removed 3 bases from V and 3 bases from J, with 9 bases in between. Here the CDR3 DNA reads TGCGCCAGCAGCTGGGGGGGGGACACTGAAGCTTTCTTT. It codes for CASSWGGDTEAFF.

The V gene is TRBV19, the J gene TRBJ2-5, with 12 positions matching TRBD2. Germline lookup yields CDR1 LNHDA and CDR2 SQIVND (reference sequence). The ends lost 10 bases at V and 2 bases at J; junction bases unmatched: 8. This CDR3 is built from 15 residues. The CDR3 nucleotides are TGTGCCACCCGGACTAGCGGGAACCGTCAAGAGACCCAGTACTTC. Its translation: CATRTSGNRQETQYF.

The chain recombines TRBV5-4 with TRBJ2-3, with 14 bases fitting TRBD2. The junction had 7 bases not matched to a gene; V was cut back by 4 bases and J by 0 bases. Germline CDR1 is SGHNT and CDR2 is YYREEE (reference sequence). The CDR3 length is 18 residues. In DNA form, the CDR3 reads TGTGCCAGCAGCCCAGGGACTAGCGGGAGAGTGAGCACAGATACGCAGTATTTT. It yields the protein CASSPGTSGRVSTDTQYF. Full variable domain (rest looked up from reference TRBV5-4 and TRBJ2-3): ETGVTQSPTHLIKTRGQQVTLRCSSQSGHNTVSWYQQALGQGPQFIFQYYREEENGRGNFPPRFSGLQFPNYSSELNVNALELDDSALYLCASSPGTSGRVSTDTQYFGPGTRLTVL.